This TCR beta chain was found in a study of cytomegalovirus exposure and HLA in healthy donors. Study as a whole: Ancestry clustering placed 70% to 90% of more than 350 genotyped donors in the Caucasian-associated cluster. General study results and limits: CMV serostatus was the sole immune exposure data available.

Worth noting for this clone: Its antigen remains unknown.

There are 16 residues in the CDR3. The trim removed 5 bases at V and 3 bases at J, leaving 8 bases unmatched. Germline CDR1 reads MNHEY; CDR2 reads SMNVEV (reference sequence). 60 Vbeta and 13 Jbeta primers were used in PCR. The method was immunoSEQ multiplex PCR; TCRdb's version includes in-frame clones alone and lacks a portion of them. The profile covers around 93,000 clones, with 65% appearing a single time and 5.5% to 6% taken by the ten largest. This receptor was taken from a boy aged 10-17 years in good health and CMV-seropositive. V and J are TRBV27 and TRBJ2-3; the match to TRBD1 covers 10 bases. The specimen sequenced was PBMCs. The CDR3 DNA follows: TGTGCCAGCAGTCTCCACGGGACAGGGGAGACAGATACGCAGTATTTT. It is translated as CASSLHGTGETDTQYF.